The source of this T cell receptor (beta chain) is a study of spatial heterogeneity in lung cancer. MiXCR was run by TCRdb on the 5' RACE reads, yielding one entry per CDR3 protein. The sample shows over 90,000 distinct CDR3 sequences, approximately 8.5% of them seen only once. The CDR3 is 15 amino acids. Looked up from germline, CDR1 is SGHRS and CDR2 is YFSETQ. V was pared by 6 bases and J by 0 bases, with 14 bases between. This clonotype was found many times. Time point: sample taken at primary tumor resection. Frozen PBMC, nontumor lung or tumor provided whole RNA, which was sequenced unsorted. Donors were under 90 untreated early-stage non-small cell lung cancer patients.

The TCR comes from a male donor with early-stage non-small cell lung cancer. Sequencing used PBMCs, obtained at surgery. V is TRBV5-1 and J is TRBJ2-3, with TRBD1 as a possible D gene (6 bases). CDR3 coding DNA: TGCGCCAGCACGCCTCACGGACAGAGCACAGATACGCAGTATTTT. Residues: CASTPHGQSTDTQYF. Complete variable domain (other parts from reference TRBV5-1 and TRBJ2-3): KAGVTQTPRYLIKTRGQQVTLSCSPISGHRSVSWYQQTPGQGLQFLFEYFSETQRNKGNFPGRFSGRQFSNSRSEMNVSTLELGDSALYLCASTPHGQSTDTQYFGPGTRLTVL.